The 32 T cell receptor beta chains below come from one sample, sequenced in a study of CD8 T cells in ankylosing spondylitis. TCRdb reprocessed the 5' RACE reads via MiXCR and lists one record per CDR3 protein. The sample has about 220,000 distinct CDR3 sequences, approximately 10% seen once. Specimen: blood, either unsorted or a sorted T cell fraction (not recorded which). The receptor set was obtained from a male donor with ankylosing spondylitis or in good health (not recorded which).

This chain joins TRBV20-1 and TRBJ2-3; D uncertain. V was clipped by 7 bases and J by 6 bases, with 17 bases between them. Germline V gives CDR1 DFQATT, CDR2 SNEGSKA (reference sequence). The CDR3 sequence is 13 residues long. CDR3 coding DNA: TGCAGTGAACGTTACTCCGTCGTGGATACGCAGTATTTT. Translated: CSERYSVVDTQYF.

This clonotype was observed at least ten times. The chain carries TRBV7-3 and TRBJ2-1; D gene unclear. CDR3 length equals 14 residues. The V end was cut by 1 base, the J end by 1 base, with 5 bases between. The germline V gene encodes CDR1 SGHTA and CDR2 FQGTGA. CDR3 DNA: TGTGCCAGCAGCTTAATCGTATCCTACAATGAGCAGTTCTTC. Translating it yields CASSLIVSYNEQFF.

This clonotype was detected many times. The chain has TRBV29-1 and TRBJ2-7; D is unresolved. The ends were cut back, 6 bases at V and 3 bases at J, with 27 bases in the middle. Germline CDR1 is SQVTM and CDR2 is ANQGSEA. This CDR3 has 17 residues. The CDR3 sequence: CSVPRVGRCQIYYEQYF. CDR3 bases: TGCAGCGTCCCTCGGGTCGGCAGGTGCCAAATTTACTACGAGCAGTACTTC.

In its sample, this clonotype was seen many times. The rearrangement uses TRBV6-1 and TRBJ2-1, with 10 bases lining up with TRBD2. CDR1 is MNHNS, CDR2 SASEGT, per germline. This CDR3 comprises 16 residues. J lost 10 bases, V lost 2 bases, and 11 bases had no gene match. CDR3 protein: CASSERASGGSREQFF. The CDR3 region has the DNA TGTGCCAGCAGTGAAAGAGCTAGCGGGGGTTCACGGGAGCAGTTCTTC.

The J gene is TRBJ1-1, the V gene TRBV28; a weak D match, TRBD1 (6 bases). Looked up from germline, CDR1 is MDHEN and CDR2 is SYDVKM. Trimming removed 4 bases from V and 3 bases from J, with 12 bases in between. This CDR3 region has 14 residues. The CDR3 DNA reads TGTGCCAGCAGTTCGGGGGGCCGGGACACTGAAGCTTTCTTT. This gives the protein CASSSGGRDTEAFF.

This clonotype came up many times. J is TRBJ2-3 and V is TRBV7-2; 8 bases are a match to TRBD2. Looked up from germline, CDR1 is SGHTA and CDR2 is FQGNSA. The CDR3 length is 15 residues. With V trimmed by 2 bases and J by 0 bases, 1 base remained unmatched. The CDR3 loop reads CASSLLAGSTDTQYF. In DNA form, the CDR3 reads TGTGCCAGCAGCTTACTAGCGGGCAGCACAGATACGCAGTATTTT.

In its sample, this clonotype was seen many times. The rearrangement uses TRBV5-6 and TRBJ1-5; a weak D match, TRBD1 (6 bases). In germline, CDR1 is SGHDT, CDR2 YYEEEE. This CDR3 is 17 amino acids long. V was pared by 0 bases and J by 4 bases, with 17 bases between. CDR3 amino acids: CASSLGRGKSANQPQHF. The CDR3 DNA sequence: TGTGCCAGCAGCTTGGGAAGGGGGAAGAGTGCTAATCAGCCCCAGCATTTT.

This clonotype was observed a few times. The CDR3 here is CASYSGTVSYEQYF. CDR3 nucleotide sequence: TGCGCCAGCTACTCCGGGACAGTTTCCTACGAGCAGTACTTC. The rearrangement uses TRBV5-1 and TRBJ2-7; 7 bases are a match to TRBD1. From germline, CDR1 is SGHRS and CDR2 YFSETQ. V lost 7 bases to trimming and J lost 1 base; unmatched junction nucleotides: 8. There are 14 residues in the CDR3. Together with reference TRBV5-1 and TRBJ2-7, the CDR3 gives the full variable domain: KAGVTQTPRYLIKTRGQQVTLSCSPISGHRSVSWYQQTPGQGLQFLFEYFSETQRNKGNFPGRFSGRQFSNSRSEMNVSTLELGDSALYLCASYSGTVSYEQYFGPGTRLTVT.

This clonotype was recorded at least ten times. V and J are TRBV5-1 and TRBJ2-1; unclear D gene. The V gene lost 1 base and the J gene lost 1 base, with 12 bases spanning the gap. The CDR3 loop spans 16 amino acids. Germline CDR1 SGHRS, CDR2 YFSETQ. DNA of the CDR3: TGCGCCAGCAGCTTGATTCAGCCAGCGTCCTACAATGAGCAGTTCTTC. This sequence encodes CASSLIQPASYNEQFF.

Many counts were recorded for this clonotype. This chain uses TRBV20-1 with TRBJ2-1, with 11 bases identical to TRBD2. Per the germline V gene, CDR1 is DFQATT and CDR2 is SNEGSKA (reference sequence). This CDR3 is 16 amino acids long. V shed 6 bases and J 4 bases; nucleotides not matched to a gene: 11. The CDR3 DNA is TGCAGTGCACCCACTAGCGGGGGTCTACTTTACAATGAGCAGTTCTTC. Its translation: CSAPTSGGLLYNEQFF.

Turning to this clonotype: This may be a read error, as it is one base from a much larger clone. The CDR3 reads CASGQSYEQFF. In DNA, the CDR3 is TGTGCCAGCGGCCAGTCCTACGAGCAGTTCTTC. This chain joins TRBV6-5 and TRBJ2-7; the D is unclear. The DNA matches TRBJ2-1 better at its end, which makes the J call doubtful. Germline V gene sequence: CDR1 MNHEY, CDR2 SVGAGI. CDR3 size: 11 residues.

This clonotype was picked up many times. The gene calls are TRBV5-1 and TRBJ2-1; D is unclear. The CDR3 sequence is 15 residues long. The germline V gene encodes CDR1 SGHRS and CDR2 YFSETQ. V was trimmed by 4 bases and J by 4 bases, leaving 15 bases between them. CDR3 protein: CASSVGTDGYNEQFF. CDR3 sequence (DNA): TGCGCCAGCAGCGTGGGCACGGACGGTTACAATGAGCAGTTCTTC. Looking up the rest from reference TRBV5-1 and TRBJ2-1 gives the full variable domain: KAGVTQTPRYLIKTRGQQVTLSCSPISGHRSVSWYQQTPGQGLQFLFEYFSETQRNKGNFPGRFSGRQFSNSRSEMNVSTLELGDSALYLCASSVGTDGYNEQFFGPGTRLTVL.

Only a few counts were recorded for this clonotype. The V call is TRBV5-1, the J call TRBJ2-5; the D gene is possibly TRBD2 (6 bases). From germline, CDR1 is SGHRS and CDR2 YFSETQ. The CDR3 is made up of 16 amino acids. The germline V and J ends were trimmed by 2 bases and 5 bases, with 19 bases remaining between them. CDR3 coding DNA: TGCGCCAGCAGCTTCGAGGTAGCAGACCGGGGGGAGACCCAGTACTTC. It codes for CASSFEVADRGETQYF. Full variable domain (missing parts from reference TRBV5-1 and TRBJ2-5): KAGVTQTPRYLIKTRGQQVTLSCSPISGHRSVSWYQQTPGQGLQFLFEYFSETQRNKGNFPGRFSGRQFSNSRSEMNVSTLELGDSALYLCASSFEVADRGETQYFGPGTRLLVL.

At least ten counts were recorded for this clonotype. The chain carries TRBV24-1 and TRBJ2-1; TRBD1 matches at 8 bases. The CDR3 totals 15 residues. Trimming at V came to 3 bases and at J to 5 bases, leaving 5 bases not matched to a gene. CDR1 is KGHDR, CDR2 SFDVKD, per germline. The CDR3 region has the DNA TGTGCCACCAGTGATCCCGGACAGGGCGACAATGAGCAGTTCTTC. This encodes CATSDPGQGDNEQFF.

This clonotype was counted at least ten times. This chain links TRBV29-1 with TRBJ1-1, with D tentatively TRBD1 (6 bases). In germline, CDR1 is SQVTM, CDR2 ANQGSEA. This CDR3 is 13 amino acids long. Trimming stripped 7 bases from V and 3 bases from J, with 15 bases between. The CDR3 DNA is TGCAGCGCCGGGGGGGCCGTTCACACTGAAGCTTTCTTT. It specifies CSAGGAVHTEAFF. The whole variable domain, remainder taken from reference TRBV29-1 and TRBJ1-1, is SAVISQKPSRDICQRGTSLTIQCQVDSQVTMMFWYRQQPGQSLTLIATANQGSEATYESGFVIDKFPISRPNLTFSTLTVSNMSPEDSSIYLCSAGGAVHTEAFFGQGTRLTVV.

This clonotype has a handful of counts. This sequence joins TRBV20-1 and TRBJ2-3; TRBD2 agrees at 12 bases. V lost 3 bases, J lost 2 bases, and 3 bases stayed unmatched. This CDR3 has 15 amino acids. Germline V CDR1 and CDR2: DFQATT, SNEGSKA (reference sequence). Here the CDR3 reads CSASPSGGDTDTQYF. The CDR3 region has the DNA TGCAGTGCTAGTCCTAGCGGGGGGGACACAGATACGCAGTATTTT.

This clonotype showed up many times. The chain carries TRBV4-2 and TRBJ2-7; 10 bases line up with TRBD1. Germline V gene data show CDR1 as LGHNA and CDR2 as YNFKEQ. J gave up 4 bases and V 5 bases, and 8 bases lay outside the gene matches. CDR3 length: 15 residues. The DNA of the CDR3 is TGTGCCAGCAGCGACCCGGGACAGGGGATTTACGAGCAGTACTTC. This encodes CASSDPGQGIYEQYF.

The V and J genes are TRBV5-6 and TRBJ2-6; D is uncertain. CDR3 length: 15 amino acids. The V end was cut by 1 base, the J end by 1 base, with 6 bases between. From germline, CDR1 is SGHDT and CDR2 YYEEEE. CDR3 in DNA: TGTGCCAGCAGCTTGTTACTTTCTGGGGCCAACGTCCTGACTTTC. Protein sequence: CASSLLLSGANVLTF.

J is TRBJ2-1 and V is TRBV12-3 or TRBV12-4; 9 bases align to TRBD2. The V gene end was trimmed by 6 bases and the J gene end by 11 bases; junction bases not matched to a gene: 8. CDR3 size: 13 residues. The CDR3 coding sequence is TGTGCCAGCAGCCGGACTAGCGACCCCCAGCAGTTCTTC. Translating gives CASSRTSDPQQFF.

The genes are TRBV18 and TRBJ2-2, with D maybe TRBD1 (6 bases). This CDR3 spans 17 amino acids. Germline V gives CDR1 KGHSH, CDR2 LQKENI. V was shortened by 6 bases and J by 5 bases, with 22 bases between the two germline ends. The CDR3 DNA follows: TGTGCCAGCTCTCCGGGCGGACAGCCGGGCAGGACCGGGGAGCTGTTTTTT. Protein product: CASSPGGQPGRTGELFF.

In regard to this clonotype: Since a much larger clone is just one base distant, this may be a read error. It is unclear where the CDR3 begins or ends on the DNA, so no DNA is shown, and the CDR3 is as TCRdb lists it. The chain has TRBV7-3 and TRBJ2-1; the DNA was not compared with TRBD2, the D call given in the table. Per germline, CDR1 SGHTA and CDR2 FQGTGA. The CDR3 sequence runs 16 residues, both termini included. The CDR3 spells CASSVGGGAIYNEQSF.

This clonotype appeared many times. The chain is built from TRBV9 and TRBJ2-1, with 7 bases that match TRBD2. The CDR3 runs 16 residues. Germline V CDR1 and CDR2: SGDLS, YYNGEE. Trimming took 0 bases from V and 4 from J; bases not matched to a gene: 7. The CDR3 is CASSVVGVGGYNEQFF. The CDR3 DNA reads TGTGCCAGCAGCGTAGTAGGAGTCGGGGGGTACAATGAGCAGTTCTTC.

This clonotype was seen at least ten times. The chain joins TRBV12-3 or TRBV12-4 to TRBJ1-6; the match to TRBD1 covers 8 bases. This CDR3 comprises 15 residues. Unmatched junction bases numbered 9, after V lost 2 bases and J lost 12 bases. CDR3 nucleotides: TGTGCCAGCAGTTTAAAGGCTACAGGGGGTGAACCCCTCCACTTT. Translating it yields CASSLKATGGEPLHF.

This clonotype was seen many times. The rearrangement links TRBV9 to TRBJ2-3, with unresolved D. The CDR3 spans 14 residues. V lost 4 bases and J lost 5, with 14 bases in between. In germline, CDR1 is SGDLS, CDR2 YYNGEE. CDR3 DNA: TGTGCCAGCAGCCCCCTTATGGGCCAAGATACGCAGTATTTT. Amino acid sequence: CASSPLMGQDTQYF.

This clonotype was observed at least ten times. This chain joins TRBV9 and TRBJ2-7; 10 nucleotides match TRBD1. V gave up 0 bases and J gave up 1 base; unmatched junction bases: 1. The CDR3 contains 15 residues. Looked up from germline, CDR1 is SGDLS and CDR2 is YYNGEE. The CDR3 coding sequence is TGTGCCAGCAGCGTAGGGGACAGGGGATCCTACGAGCAGTACTTC. It encodes CASSVGDRGSYEQYF.

This clonotype was found many times. This chain connects TRBV29-1 to TRBJ2-1; 8 nucleotides align to TRBD1. Germline CDR1 is SQVTM and CDR2 is ANQGSEA. Unmatched junction bases numbered 6, after V lost 1 base and J lost 4 bases. The CDR3 extends over 15 amino acids. CDR3 amino acids: CSVEGRGDRYNEQFF. CDR3 coding DNA: TGCAGCGTTGAAGGGCGCGGGGACAGGTACAATGAGCAGTTCTTC.

This clonotype was seen a few times. The chain is built from TRBV15 and TRBJ2-1; D is perhaps TRBD2 (5 bases). V was shortened by 1 base and J by 1 base, with 8 bases between the two germline ends. The germline CDR1 and CDR2 sequences are LNHNV and YYDKDF (reference sequence). This CDR3 has 15 residues. CDR3 coding DNA: TGTGCCACCAGCAGAGGCTCGGGGTCCTACAATGAGCAGTTCTTC. As protein: CATSRGSGSYNEQFF.

This clonotype occurred many times. The chain couples TRBV7-2 to TRBJ2-5, with TRBD1 identical over 10 bases. Germline V gene sequence: CDR1 SGHTA, CDR2 FQGNSA. V gave up 5 bases and J gave up 3 bases; unmatched junction bases: 6. The CDR3 is 15 amino acids. The CDR3 region is CASSPGTGAEETQYF. CDR3 bases: TGTGCCAGCAGCCCCGGGACAGGGGCGGAAGAGACCCAGTACTTC.

This sequence joins TRBV28 and TRBJ2-7, with D perhaps assigned TRBD1 or TRBD2 (6 bases each). V was pared by 6 bases and J by 4 bases, with 16 bases between. CDR1 is MDHEN, CDR2 SYDVKM, per germline. The CDR3 spans 14 residues. The DNA of the CDR3 is TGTGCCAGCAGGGACGGGGGCCACTCATACGAGCAGTACTTC. Translation gives CASRDGGHSYEQYF.

This chain joins TRBV9 and TRBJ1-6, with a possible D match to TRBD1 (5 bases). CDR1 SGDLS and CDR2 YYNGEE come from the germline V gene. Trimming cost V 0 bases and J 11 bases, with 15 bases left between them. The CDR3 is made up of 15 amino acids. CDR3 bases: TGTGCCAGCAGCGTAGACGGAGCAGGGTGGCCACCCCTCCACTTT. Translation: CASSVDGAGWPPLHF.

This clonotype occurred many times. This rearrangement joins TRBV18 to TRBJ2-5; D gene unclear. The CDR3 has 14 amino acids. The V gene's germline CDR1 is KGHSH and CDR2 LQKENI. Trimming took off 0 bases at V and 4 bases at J, with 9 bases between the two ends. CDR3 amino acids: CASSPPGSLETQYF. For the CDR3, the DNA is TGTGCCAGCTCACCACCGGGTTCCCTAGAGACCCAGTACTTC.

V usage is TRBV20-1 and J usage is TRBJ2-3; D may be TRBD1 (6 bases). The CDR3 sequence is 12 residues long. The V end was cut by 5 bases, the J end by 6 bases, with 12 bases between. The germline CDR1 and CDR2 sequences are DFQATT and SNEGSKA (reference sequence). CDR3 in DNA: TGCAGTGCTCCAGGGGCGGGTGATACGCAGTATTTT. Translation: CSAPGAGDTQYF.